The rows below give T cell receptor beta chains drawn from one sample of a study of blood T cell repertoires in COVID-19. Sequenced by immunoSEQ multiplex PCR; TCRdb stores in-frame clones only, minus some. Among about 180,000 clones, 80% to 90% were seen once, and the ten largest hold 1.5% to 2%. The sample comprised peripheral blood. The origin of the receptors is a man between 18 and 35 years old who had recovered from COVID-19. Each CDR3 is given with its conserved first and last residue. A D gene is named only where the DNA matches it firmly. The size entry is marked missing in some rows and otherwise reads once, few, many or a size class.

TRBD1 TRBJ1-2 once TRBV5-6 TGTGCCAGCAGCTTGGACTACAGGGGGGACTATGGCTACACCTTC CASSLDYRGDYGYTF
- TRBJ1-5 - TRBV19 TGTGCCAGTAGTTTACAGGACAATCAGCCCCAGCATTTT CASSLQDNQPQHF
TRBD1 TRBJ1-4 - TRBV5-1 TGCGCCAGCAGCTTGGAAGGGGGCGTTGGGAATGAAAAACTGTTTTTT CASSLEGGVGNEKLFF
- TRBJ2-1 - TRBV15 TGTGCCACCAGCATGTCCGGGGTCGGACCCTACAATGAGCAGTTCTTC CATSMSGVGPYNEQFF
- TRBJ1-2 - TRBV4-3 TGCGCCAGCAGCCAAGATCCCGCGGGGGCGGGGAGCTATGGCTACACCTTC CASSQDPAGAGSYGYTF
TRBD2 TRBJ2-3 - TRBV6-1 TGTGCCAGCAGTGAACTAGCGGGAGGCCCAGATACGCAGTATTTT CASSELAGGPDTQYF
- TRBJ2-4 - TRBV15 TGTGCCACCAGCACACAGGTAGCCAAAAACATTCAGTACTTC CATSTQVAKNIQYF
TRBD1 TRBJ1-5 - TRBV6-5 TGTGCCAGCAGTCCGGGACAGTTTGGTGATCAGCCCCAGCATTTT CASSPGQFGDQPQHF
- TRBJ2-1 - TRBV27 TGTGCCAGCCACCCTTTCCCCGCGGCCGACTCCAGCTCCTACAATGAGCAGTTCTTC CASHPFPAADSSSYNEQFF
TRBD2 TRBJ2-7 - TRBV24-1 TGTGCCACCAGCGCGACAAAGCGGGAGGGCCGCGAGCAGTACTTC CATSATKREGREQYF
- TRBJ2-1 - TRBV24-1 TGTGCCACCAGTGATTTCGGCTCCTACAATGAGCAGTTCTTC CATSDFGSYNEQFF
- TRBJ2-1 - TRBV19 TGTGCCAGTAGACACAGCGGGCCAAATGAGCAGTTCTTC CASRHSGPNEQFF
- TRBJ1-1 - TRBV19 TGTGCCGCGCGCCGGGACTCCGGAAGCACTGAAGCTTTCTTT CAARRDSGSTEAFF
- TRBJ1-3 few TRBV28 TGTGCCAGCAGCCTGATCCCCGGCTCTGGAAACACCATATATTTT CASSLIPGSGNTIYF
- TRBJ2-7 - TRBV5-1 TGCGCCAGCAGCTTGGGTGAGGAGTTCGAGCAGTACTTC CASSLGEEFEQYF
TRBD1 TRBJ1-5 - TRBV29-1 TGCAGCGTTGCACAGGGGAACCAGCCCCAGCATTTT CSVAQGNQPQHF
TRBD2 TRBJ2-1 once TRBV4-1 TGCGCCAGCAGCCAAGGCCTAGCGGGGGCCTACAATGAGCAGTTCTTC CASSQGLAGAYNEQFF
- TRBJ1-1 - TRBV5-1 TGCGCCAGCAGCTTGCGGGGCACTGAAGCTTTCTTT CASSLRGTEAFF
- TRBJ2-1 - TRBV9 TGTGCCAGCAGTGATAGTCGGAATGAGCAGTTCTTC CASSDSRNEQFF
- TRBJ2-1 - TRBV3-1/TRBV3-2 TGTGCCAGCAGCCACGAACTCCTCTACAATGAGCAGTTCTTC CASSHELLYNEQFF
TRBD2 TRBJ2-5 - TRBV19 TGTGCCAGTAGTATTGGGTCCAGCGGGAATGGAGAGACCCAGTACTTC CASSIGSSGNGETQYF
- TRBJ1-5 - TRBV5-1 TGCGCCAGCAGCGAAGGGACTTTAAATCAGCCCCAGCATTTT CASSEGTLNQPQHF
- TRBJ1-2 - TRBV4-1 TGCGCCAGCAGTTCCACAGGCTCAGCTAACTATGGCTACACCTTC CASSSTGSANYGYTF
TRBD2 TRBJ2-3 - TRBV5-1 TGCGCCAGCAGAGTTAGCGGGAGCACAGATACGCAGTATTTT CASRVSGSTDTQYF
TRBD2 TRBJ2-2 - TRBV9 TGTGCCAGCACCGACCCGACTAGCGGGAACACCGGGGAGCTGTTTTTT CASTDPTSGNTGELFF
TRBD2 TRBJ2-1 - TRBV28 TGTGCCAGCAGTTTCAAATTATCGGGACTAGCGCCAAAGGGTCACTCCTACAATGAGCAGTTCTTC CASSFKLSGLAPKGHSYNEQFF